This T cell receptor (beta chain) came from a study of blood T cell repertoires in COVID-19. Study overall: Collection of acute and convalescent COVID-19 samples took place in the United States, Italy and Spain. PBMCs, B-cell-depleted T cells, or T cells were the source of the cDNA or gDNA that made up the material.

Trimming cost V 2 bases and J 7 bases, with 9 bases left between them. Looked up from germline, CDR1 is MDHEN and CDR2 is SYDVKM. The CDR3 covers 13 residues. As originally analysed: Estimates of nucleated cell counts were drawn from the amplification of reference gene primers. Sequenced by immunoSEQ multiplex PCR; TCRdb stores in-frame clones only, minus some. That table gives V, J and clone size, and the DNA gave D and trimming. The data hold 97,000 or so clones, with 60% to 85% observed a single time. This sequence was found in a woman of 80 years or more with active or convalescent COVID-19. Sequencing input: peripheral blood. The rearrangement links TRBV28 to TRBJ1-5; no firm D call. The CDR3 sequence is CASSLRRAQPQHF. The CDR3 region has the DNA TGTGCCAGCAGTTTAAGGCGGGCCCAGCCCCAGCATTTT. Complete variable domain (other parts from reference TRBV28 and TRBJ1-5): DVKVTQSSRYLVKRTGEKVFLECVQDMDHENMFWYRQDPGLGLRLIYFSYDVKMKEKGDIPEGYSVSREKKERFSLILESASTNQTSMYLCASSLRRAQPQHFGDGTRLSIL.